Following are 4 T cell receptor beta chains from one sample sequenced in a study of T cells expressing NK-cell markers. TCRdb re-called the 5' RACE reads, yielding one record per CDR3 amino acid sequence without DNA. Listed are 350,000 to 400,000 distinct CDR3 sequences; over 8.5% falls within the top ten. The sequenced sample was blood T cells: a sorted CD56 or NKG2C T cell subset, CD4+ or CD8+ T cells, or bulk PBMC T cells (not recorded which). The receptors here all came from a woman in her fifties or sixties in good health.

This CDR3 is CASPAHNRVGNTIYF. This rearrangement joins TRBV27 to TRBJ1-3; no DNA is available, so the TRBD1 call from TCRdb remains unchecked. Germline-derived CDR1 and CDR2 are MNHEY and SMNVEV (reference sequence). The CDR3 is 15 residues long.

CDR3 residues: CASSLLEGPPYNEQFF. The chain has TRBV12-3 or TRBV12-4 and TRBJ2-1; checking the TCRdb D call of TRBD2 is not possible without DNA. The CDR3 spans 16 residues.

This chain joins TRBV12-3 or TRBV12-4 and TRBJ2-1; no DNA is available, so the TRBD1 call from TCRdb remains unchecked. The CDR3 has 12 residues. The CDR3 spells CASSNTGNEQFF.

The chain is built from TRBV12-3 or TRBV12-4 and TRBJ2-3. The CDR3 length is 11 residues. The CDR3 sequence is CASTGGDTQYF.